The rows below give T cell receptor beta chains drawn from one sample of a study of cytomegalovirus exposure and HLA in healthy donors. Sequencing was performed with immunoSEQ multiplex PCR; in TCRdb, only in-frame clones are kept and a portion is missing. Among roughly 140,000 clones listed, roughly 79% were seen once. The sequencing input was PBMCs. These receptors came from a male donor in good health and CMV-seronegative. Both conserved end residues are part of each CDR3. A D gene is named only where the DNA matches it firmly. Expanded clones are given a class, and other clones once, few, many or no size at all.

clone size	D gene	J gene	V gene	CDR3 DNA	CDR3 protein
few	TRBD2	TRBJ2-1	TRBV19	TGTGCCAGTAGTCCCCATAGCGGGAGTCGCTACAATGAGCAGTTCTTC	CASSPHSGSRYNEQFF
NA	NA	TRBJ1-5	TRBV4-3	TGCGCCAGCAGCCAAGAATCTTTCTCTGAGAGGGGGAGCAATCAGCCCCAGCATTTT	CASSQESFSERGSNQPQHF
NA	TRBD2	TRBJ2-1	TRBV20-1	TGCAGTGCCGGCGGGGGGGTAGAGCAGTTCTTC	CSAGGGVEQFF
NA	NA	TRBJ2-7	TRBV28	TGTGCCAGCGAGGCCAGCTTTACCGAGCAGTACTTC	CASEASFTEQYF
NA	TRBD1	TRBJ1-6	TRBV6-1	TGTGCCAGCATTAGGACAGGGGATTCACCCCTCCACTTT	CASIRTGDSPLHF
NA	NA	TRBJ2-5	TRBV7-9	TGTTCCAGCAGCTTGAGGGTCCCCTGGGGAGAGACCCAGTACTTC	CSSSLRVPWGETQYF
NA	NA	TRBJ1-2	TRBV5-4	TGTGCCAGCAGCTTGCAGGGCGGCTATGGCTACACCTTC	CASSLQGGYGYTF
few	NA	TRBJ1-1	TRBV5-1	TGCGCCAGCAGCCCGGTGACAGCTACTGAAGCTTTCTTT	CASSPVTATEAFF
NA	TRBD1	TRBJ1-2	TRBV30	TGTGCCTGGTCGACAGGGCATGAGTATGGCTACACCTTC	CAWSTGHEYGYTF
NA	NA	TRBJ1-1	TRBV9	TGTGCCAGCAGCGTAGTCGGCGGGGCTAACACTGAAGCTTTCTTT	CASSVVGGANTEAFF
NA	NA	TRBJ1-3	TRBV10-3	TGTGCCATCAGTGAGTCGTCCAACCTAGACGGACTCTGGGGAAACACCATATATTTT	CAISESSNLDGLWGNTIYF
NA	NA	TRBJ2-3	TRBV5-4	TGTGCCAGCAGCTCGGTTTTGTACGATACGCAGTATTTT	CASSSVLYDTQYF
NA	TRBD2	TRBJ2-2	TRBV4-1	TGCGCCAGCAGCCGGAGGGCAGCGGGAGACGACGGGGAGCTGTTTTTT	CASSRRAAGDDGELFF
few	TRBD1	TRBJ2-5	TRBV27	TGTGCCAGCAGTGCCGCCGGGACAGGGGGCCTGGAGACCCAGTACTTC	CASSAAGTGGLETQYF
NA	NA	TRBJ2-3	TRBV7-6	TGTGCCAGCAGCTTAGTTATGGGAGGAGATACGCAGTATTTT	CASSLVMGGDTQYF
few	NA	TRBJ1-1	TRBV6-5	TGTGCCACACGGCGGGAACCCACTGAAGCTTTCTTT	CATRREPTEAFF
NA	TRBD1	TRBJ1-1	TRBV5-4	TGTGCCAGCAGCTGGAGGACAGGGGACACTGAAGCTTTCTTT	CASSWRTGDTEAFF
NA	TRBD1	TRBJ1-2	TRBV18	TGTGCCAGCTCACTCCTTGGACAGGGCGATGGCTACACCTTC	CASSLLGQGDGYTF
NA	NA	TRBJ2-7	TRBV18	TGTGCCAGCTCACCGACTTCCTACGAGCAGTACTTC	CASSPTSYEQYF
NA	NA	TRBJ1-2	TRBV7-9	TGTGCCAGCAGCCGACAACCTAACTATGGCTACACCTTC	CASSRQPNYGYTF
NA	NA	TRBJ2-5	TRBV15	TGTGCCACCAGCAGAGATCTCACAGGTGTTGGGGAGACCCAGTACTTC	CATSRDLTGVGETQYF
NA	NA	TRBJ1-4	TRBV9	TGTGCCAGCAGCGTAGGGCGAGGATCTATTGATGAAAAACTGTTTTTT	CASSVGRGSIDEKLFF
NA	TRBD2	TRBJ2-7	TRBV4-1	TGCGCCAGCAGCCAAGCCGGGACTAGCGGTTACGAGCAGTACTTC	CASSQAGTSGYEQYF
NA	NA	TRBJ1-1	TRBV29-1	TGCAGCGTCGGGGGTAACTTGAACACTGAAGCTTTCTTT	CSVGGNLNTEAFF
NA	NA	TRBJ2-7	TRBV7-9	TGTGCCAGCAGCCAGGGGGGACAGTCCTACGAGCAGTACTTC	CASSQGGQSYEQYF
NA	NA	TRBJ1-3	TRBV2	TGTGCCAGCAGTGAAGACAGGCAATCAGGAAACACCATATATTTT	CASSEDRQSGNTIYF
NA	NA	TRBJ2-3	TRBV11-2	TGTGCCAGCAGCTTGACCAGGAGCACAGATACGCAGTATTTT	CASSLTRSTDTQYF
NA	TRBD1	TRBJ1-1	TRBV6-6	TGTGCCAGCAGTCCTGGACAGGGGTGGGACACTGAAGCTTTCTTT	CASSPGQGWDTEAFF
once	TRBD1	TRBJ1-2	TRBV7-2	TGTGCCAGCAGCTTATTAAATCCCGGGACAGGGGAGTATCGAGGTGGCTACACCTTC	CASSLLNPGTGEYRGGYTF
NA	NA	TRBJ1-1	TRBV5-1	TGCGCCAGCAGCTTGTTGGGTAGCGGTGGCACTGAAGCTTTCTTT	CASSLLGSGGTEAFF
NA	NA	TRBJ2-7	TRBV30	TGTGCCTGGTCCCCTGGACCTACGGGGGAGCAGTACTTC	CAWSPGPTGEQYF
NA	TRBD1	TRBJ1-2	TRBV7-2	TGTGCCAGCAGGACAGGGGGCAACTATGGCTACACCTTC	CASRTGGNYGYTF
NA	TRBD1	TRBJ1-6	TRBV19	TGTGCCAGTAGTATTCCGGGACAGGGTGGTTCACCCCTCCACTTT	CASSIPGQGGSPLHF
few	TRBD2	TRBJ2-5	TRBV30	TGTGCGTGGCGACTAGCGGGGGGACCCCAAGAGACCCAGTACTTC	CAWRLAGGPQETQYF
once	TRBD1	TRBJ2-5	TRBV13	TGTGCCAGCAGCTCCCGGGACAGGGGGGGAGAGACCCAGTACTTC	CASSSRDRGGETQYF
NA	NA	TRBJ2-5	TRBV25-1	TGTGCCAGCACCCCCCCGGAGAAAGAGACCCAGTACTTC	CASTPPEKETQYF
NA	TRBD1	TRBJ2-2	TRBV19	TGTGCCAGTAGTACAGGACAGGATCTAGGCGGGGAGCTGTTTTTT	CASSTGQDLGGELFF
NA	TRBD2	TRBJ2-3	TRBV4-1	TGCGCCAGCGGCTATACCATCCTAGCGGGGTACACAGATACGCAGTATTTT	CASGYTILAGYTDTQYF
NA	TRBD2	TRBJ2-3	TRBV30	TGTGCCTGGAGGTCGACTAGCGGGAAAGCAGATACGCAGTATTTT	CAWRSTSGKADTQYF
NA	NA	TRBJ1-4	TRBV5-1	TGCGCCAGCAGAGCTGCAACTAATGAAAAACTGTTTTTT	CASRAATNEKLFF
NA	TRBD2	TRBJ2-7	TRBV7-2	TGTGCCAGCAGCTTAGGGACTAGCGGGCCCATCGAGCAGTACTTC	CASSLGTSGPIEQYF
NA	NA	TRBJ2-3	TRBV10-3	TGTGCCATCAGTGAGACCCCCATAGCCGATACGCAGTATTTT	CAISETPIADTQYF
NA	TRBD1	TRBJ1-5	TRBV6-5	TGTGCCAGCAGTTCCGAGGGGGACAGTAGAGTGCAGCCCCAGCATTTT	CASSSEGDSRVQPQHF
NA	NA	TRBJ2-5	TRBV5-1	TGCGCCAGCAGCCTCGACAGGCAAGAGACCCAGTACTTC	CASSLDRQETQYF
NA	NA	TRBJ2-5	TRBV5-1	TGCGCCAGCAGCTTGGGGCAATTAATCCAAGAGACCCAGTACTTC	CASSLGQLIQETQYF